This TCR beta chain originates from a study of blood T cell repertoires in COVID-19. Overall study context: From the United States, Italy and Spain came samples of acute and convalescent COVID-19. From T cells, B-cell-depleted T cells, or PBMCs came the material, which was cDNA or gDNA.

Original methodology: Counts of nucleated cells, estimated from reference gene primer amplification, were obtained. Method: immunoSEQ multiplex PCR; TCRdb's copy keeps in-frame clones and lacks some. V and J calls and clone size come straight from that table; D and trimming were deduced from the DNA. This table has tens of thousands of clones, approximately 83% appearing once. This clone occurred a few times. Germline V lookup: CDR1 SNHLY, CDR2 FYNNEI. Trimming removed 3 bases at V and 2 bases at J, with 10 bases between. CDR3 length equals 14 residues. The chain uses TRBV2 and TRBJ1-2; TRBD1 is a possible D gene (6 bases). The sequencing input was peripheral blood. This TCR derives from a woman aged 55 to 70 with acute or convalescent COVID-19. CDR3 nucleotides: TGTGCCAGCAGTGATAAGGGGGAGAACTATGGCTACACCTTC. Its translation: CASSDKGENYGYTF.